The entry below gives a single TCR beta chain sequence along with its context. The CDR3 runs 15 residues. Germline V gene data show CDR1 as SGDLS and CDR2 as YYNGEE. The ends were cut back, 4 bases at V and 5 bases at J, with 18 bases in the middle. This specimen belongs to a study of blood T cell repertoires in COVID-19. Profiled with immunoSEQ multiplex PCR; TCRdb holds only in-frame clones, not every one. This table holds around 63,000 clones, more than 75% found once. The receptor's source is a man aged 60-69 years with acute or convalescent COVID-19. The chain has TRBV9 and TRBJ2-5, with no clear D. The material sequenced was peripheral blood. CDR3 in amino acids: CASSPRVAPRETQYF. As DNA, the CDR3 is TGTGCCAGCAGCCCCCGAGTTGCTCCTAGGGAGACCCAGTACTTC.